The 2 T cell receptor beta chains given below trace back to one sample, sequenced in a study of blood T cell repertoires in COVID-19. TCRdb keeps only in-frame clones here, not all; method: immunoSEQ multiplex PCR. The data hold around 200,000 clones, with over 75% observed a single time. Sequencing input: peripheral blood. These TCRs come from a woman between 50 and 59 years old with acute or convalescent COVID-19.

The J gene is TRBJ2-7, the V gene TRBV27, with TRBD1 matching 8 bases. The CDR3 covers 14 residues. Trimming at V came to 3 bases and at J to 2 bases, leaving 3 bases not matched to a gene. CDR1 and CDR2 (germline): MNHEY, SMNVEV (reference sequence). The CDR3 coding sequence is TGTGCCAGCAGTTTTTGGGACAGGCCCTACGAGCAGTACTTC. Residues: CASSFWDRPYEQYF.

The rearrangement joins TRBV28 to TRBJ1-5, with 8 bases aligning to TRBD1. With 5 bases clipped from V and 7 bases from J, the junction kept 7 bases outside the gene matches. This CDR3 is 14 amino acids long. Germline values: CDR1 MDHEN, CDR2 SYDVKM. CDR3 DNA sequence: TGTGCCAGCAGTCTTACAGGGGGACGGCAGCCCCAGCATTTT. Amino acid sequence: CASSLTGGRQPQHF.